The 20 T cell receptor beta chains below were found in one sample sequenced in a study of blood T cell repertoires in COVID-19. Data came from immunoSEQ multiplex PCR; TCRdb stores just in-frame clones and leaves some out. The repertoire consists of 55,000 to 75,000 clones, with around 77% occurring once and the leading ten covering roughly 21%. The sequenced sample consisted of peripheral blood. All receptors come from a man older than 75 with active or convalescent COVID-19.

The CDR3 nucleotides read TGTGCCAGTACTCTACTGGGACAGGAGAAAGGCTACACCTTC. Amino acid sequence: CASTLLGQEKGYTF. The J gene is TRBJ1-2, the V gene TRBV19; 8 nucleotides match TRBD1. V lost 7 bases and J lost 8; bases outside the gene matches: 12. CDR3 length equals 14 residues. Looked up from germline, CDR1 is LNHDA and CDR2 is SQIVND (reference sequence).

This clone came up a few times. The chain couples TRBV9 to TRBJ1-6, with D possibly being TRBD1 (5 bases). The V and J ends lost 5 bases and 10 bases respectively, with 19 bases between them. The V gene's germline CDR1 is SGDLS and CDR2 YYNGEE. The CDR3 runs 15 residues. CDR3 amino acids: CASSSGLDRGSPLHF. CDR3 DNA: TGTGCCAGCAGTTCAGGCCTGGATAGGGGCTCACCCCTCCACTTT.

This clone occurred many times. The chain uses TRBV27 and TRBJ1-1, with D unresolved. V dropped 6 bases and J dropped 1 base, with 12 bases sitting between them. Germline V gives CDR1 MNHEY, CDR2 SMNVEV (reference sequence). This CDR3 has 14 amino acids. Here the CDR3 DNA reads TGTGCCAGCAGCCCCGTTACATCGAACACTGAAGCTTTCTTT. It is translated as CASSPVTSNTEAFF.

The rearrangement joins TRBV7-2 to TRBJ2-7, with a weak D call TRBD1 (6 bases). Germline values: CDR1 SGHTA, CDR2 FQGNSA. This CDR3 comprises 12 residues. Trimming cost V 2 bases and J 6 bases, with 8 bases left between them. CDR3 in DNA: TGTGCCAGCAGCTTACAGGGGTTCGAGCAGTACTTC. The encoded protein is CASSLQGFEQYF.

The chain uses TRBV5-6 and TRBJ1-2; D remains ambiguous. Trimming shortened V by 4 bases and J by 0 bases, and 13 bases separated the two germline ends. Germline V gene sequence: CDR1 SGHDT, CDR2 YYEEEE. The CDR3 length is 15 residues. CDR3 sequence (DNA): TGTGCCAGCAGCCCGGACGGGAGGGCTAACTATGGCTACACCTTC. Protein: CASSPDGRANYGYTF. Full variable domain (rest looked up from reference TRBV5-6 and TRBJ1-2): DAGVTQSPTHLIKTRGQQVTLRCSPKSGHDTVSWYQQALGQGPQFIFQYYEEEERQRGNFPDRFSGHQFPNYSSELNVNALLLGDSALYLCASSPDGRANYGYTFGSGTRLTVV.

The chain recombines TRBV3-1 (or the pseudogene TRBV3-2) with TRBJ2-2; a weak D match, TRBD2 (5 bases). V dropped 2 bases and J dropped 3 bases, with 10 bases sitting between them. The CDR3 has 15 amino acids. Germline CDR1 and CDR2: LGHDT and YNNKEL (reference sequence). The CDR3 protein is CASSQIRTHTGELFF. The CDR3 nucleotides read TGTGCCAGCAGCCAAATCCGGACTCACACCGGGGAGCTGTTTTTT.

The sample holds one count of this clone. The chain joins TRBV14 to TRBJ1-6; 9 nucleotides align to TRBD1. The V and J ends lost 2 bases and 1 base, in that order; junction bases with no gene match: 18. The CDR3 is 22 amino acids. Germline-derived CDR1 and CDR2 are SGHDN and FVKESK. CDR3 loop: CASSQYRTGGRNERSYNSPLHF. CDR3 nucleotides: TGTGCCAGCAGCCAATACAGAACAGGGGGCCGGAATGAGAGGTCCTATAATTCACCCCTCCACTTT.

This chain uses TRBV4-2 with TRBJ2-1, with TRBD1 matching 7 bases. This CDR3 has 16 amino acids. Looked up from germline, CDR1 is LGHNA and CDR2 is YNFKEQ. After removal of 1 base from V and 7 bases from J, the junction contained 10 bases not matched to a gene. Written as DNA, the CDR3 is TGTGCCAGCAGCCAAGTTGACAGGGCCCTAATGAATGAGCAGTTCTTC. This codes for CASSQVDRALMNEQFF.

This clone has a handful of counts. The gene calls are TRBV7-2 and TRBJ2-7; 14 positions match TRBD2. The trim removed 5 bases at V and 6 bases at J, leaving 6 bases unmatched. Germline loops: CDR1 SGHTA, CDR2 FQGNSA. The CDR3 runs 15 residues. The CDR3 spells CASSASGTSGSEQYF. Here the CDR3 DNA reads TGTGCCAGCAGCGCCTCCGGGACTAGCGGGAGCGAGCAGTACTTC.

In nucleotides, the CDR3 is TGTGCCAGCAGCTTCCAGGGGAGCAATCAGCCCCAGCATTTT. Translation gives CASSFQGSNQPQHF. J is TRBJ1-5 and V is TRBV7-2; a possible D gene is TRBD1 (6 bases). This CDR3 is built from 14 residues. In germline, CDR1 is SGHTA, CDR2 FQGNSA. Trimming cost V 3 bases and J 1 base, with 7 bases left between them.

V usage is TRBV7-2 and J usage is TRBJ2-3, with D maybe TRBD2 (6 bases). The CDR3 runs to 14 residues. CDR1 and CDR2 (germline): SGHTA, FQGNSA. With 8 bases removed from V and 5 bases from J, the gap between germline ends came to 17 bases. CDR3 amino acids: CASSPILGGDTQYF. As DNA, the CDR3 is TGTGCCAGCTCCCCGATTCTGGGGGGAGATACGCAGTATTTT. Full variable domain (remainder filled in from reference TRBV7-2 and TRBJ2-3): GAGVSQSPSNKVTEKGKDVELRCDPISGHTALYWYRQSLGQGLEFLIYFQGNSAPDKSGLPSDRFSAERTGGSVSTLTIQRTQQEDSAVYLCASSPILGGDTQYFGPGTRLTVL.

The DNA for the CDR3 is TGCGCCAGCAGCCACTCAGTAGCGGAAGGCACAGATACGCAGTATTTT. This gives the protein CASSHSVAEGTDTQYF. The chain carries TRBV4-3 and TRBJ2-3; TRBD2 might be the D (6 bases). The germline V and J ends were trimmed by 3 bases and 1 base, with 14 bases remaining between them. Germline V gives CDR1 LGHNA, CDR2 YSLEER. The CDR3 loop spans 16 amino acids.

The chain employs TRBV6-1 and TRBJ2-7; 8 bases map to TRBD1. This CDR3 spans 16 amino acids. The V and J ends lost 0 bases and 3 bases, in that order; junction bases with no gene match: 7. CDR1 is MNHNS, CDR2 SASEGT, per germline. The CDR3, as DNA: TGTGCCAGCAGTGAAGCGGGCAGGGGGCTTCTCTACGAGCAGTACTTC. Its translation: CASSEAGRGLLYEQYF.

The chain uses TRBV18 and TRBJ2-5; 7 nucleotides agree with TRBD2. Germline CDR1 reads KGHSH; CDR2 reads LQKENI. With 2 bases clipped from V and 4 bases from J, the junction kept 10 bases outside the gene matches. The CDR3 runs to 16 residues. The DNA for the CDR3 is TGTGCCAGCTCACCAATGCCGGTTACGGGGGGAGAGACCCAGTACTTC. Protein product: CASSPMPVTGGETQYF.

To note about this clone: This is likely a read error, given that the CDR3 carries no conserved phenylalanine or tryptophan at its end. The limits of the CDR3 on the DNA are not certain, so only TCRdb's listed CDR3 is given. V is TRBV2 and J is TRBJ1-1. The length of the CDR3 is 12 amino acids, counting both ends. Germline V CDR1 and CDR2: SNHLY, FYNNEI. The CDR3 loop is CASSLLDLGVGV.

This chain's CDR3 is CASSRTVKGSGANVLTF. The CDR3 bases are TGTGCCAGCAGCCGGACAGTCAAAGGCTCTGGGGCCAACGTCCTGACTTTC. The gene calls are TRBV6-2 or TRBV6-3 and TRBJ2-6; possible D gene TRBD1, 6 bases. The CDR3 sequence is 17 residues long. V was trimmed by 6 bases and J by 0 bases, leaving 15 bases between them. Germline V gene lookup returns CDR1 MNHEY and CDR2 SVGEGT.

The V and J genes are TRBV18 and TRBJ2-1; D is ambiguous. The CDR3 totals 15 residues. Germline loops: CDR1 KGHSH, CDR2 LQKENI. The V end was cut by 4 bases, the J end by 0 bases, with 10 bases between. The CDR3 sequence is CASSQSRGSYNEQFF. CDR3 DNA: TGTGCCAGCTCACAGTCGAGAGGCTCCTACAATGAGCAGTTCTTC.

The rearrangement links TRBV5-4 to TRBJ1-2, with a tentative D call TRBD1 (6 bases). The CDR3 sequence is 15 residues long. Trimming stripped 4 bases from V and 0 bases from J, with 13 bases between. Germline CDR1 is SGHNT and CDR2 is YYREEE (reference sequence). CDR3 sequence reads: CASSGGRGTNYGYTF. The CDR3 coding sequence is TGTGCCAGCAGCGGCGGTAGGGGGACTAACTATGGCTACACCTTC.

The rearrangement links TRBV9 to TRBJ2-5; D might be TRBD2 (5 bases). Germline V gives CDR1 SGDLS, CDR2 YYNGEE. This CDR3 is built from 16 residues. Between the trimmed V and J ends, which lost 0 bases and 2 bases, there was a span of 14 bases. The CDR3 reads CASSVGRSWDQETQYF. The CDR3 nucleotides are TGTGCCAGCAGCGTAGGGAGGTCATGGGATCAAGAGACCCAGTACTTC.

The V gene is TRBV5-1, the J gene TRBJ2-1; 15 nucleotides align to TRBD2. Germline V CDR1 and CDR2: SGHRS, YFSETQ. Unmatched junction bases numbered 8, after V lost 2 bases and J lost 5 bases. The CDR3 loop spans 18 amino acids. CDR3 residues: CASSFFGTSGGIDNEQFF. The CDR3 region has the DNA TGCGCCAGCAGCTTTTTCGGGACTAGCGGGGGGATAGACAATGAGCAGTTCTTC.